This TCR beta chain came from a study of cytomegalovirus exposure and HLA in healthy donors. Study-wide results and caveats: Highest at DRB1 and lowest at HLA-C, TCR association rates differed among HLA loci in a later analysis. In most subjects, TCR beta sequences reportedly gave accurate predictions of HLA-A and HLA-B alleles.

PCR amplification relied on 60 Vbeta primers (plus 13 Jbeta primers). Data came from immunoSEQ multiplex PCR; TCRdb stores just in-frame clones and leaves some out. The profile shows around 200,000 clones, 70% to 80% of them singletons. Germline V gene lookup returns CDR1 MNHNY and CDR2 SVGAGI (reference sequence). Trimming cost V 8 bases and J 0 bases; bases outside gene matches: 7. This CDR3 spans 16 amino acids. A note on this clone: Its specificity is not known.

The TCR originated in a young woman in good health and CMV-seropositive. The V call is TRBV6-6, the J call TRBJ1-3; 10 positions agree with TRBD1. Sequencing was done on a sample of PBMCs. CDR3 protein: CASGDRGANSGNTIYF. In nucleotides, the CDR3 is TGTGCCAGCGGGGACAGGGGCGCCAACTCTGGAAACACCATATATTTT.